The source of this T cell receptor (beta chain) is a study of beta chain features in type 1 diabetes. From germline, CDR1 is SGHTA and CDR2 FQGNSA. V was shortened by 5 bases and J by 6 bases, with 10 bases between the two germline ends. The CDR3 is made up of 12 amino acids. TCRB transcripts that were expressed got sequenced, as all of the isolated RNA had been reverse transcribed. Repertoires were generated with immunoSEQ multiplex PCR, while TCRdb's copy carries only in-frame clones and drops some. Of 200,000 to 250,000 clones in the sample, over 12% were seen once. The sample taken for sequencing was naive CD4+ T cells from blood. This clonotype originated in a woman aged 40 to 50 in good health. V is TRBV7-2 and J is TRBJ1-1, with D unclear. This CDR3 reads CASSPRSPEAFF. Written as DNA, the CDR3 is TGTGCCAGCAGCCCTCGGAGTCCTGAAGCTTTCTTT.